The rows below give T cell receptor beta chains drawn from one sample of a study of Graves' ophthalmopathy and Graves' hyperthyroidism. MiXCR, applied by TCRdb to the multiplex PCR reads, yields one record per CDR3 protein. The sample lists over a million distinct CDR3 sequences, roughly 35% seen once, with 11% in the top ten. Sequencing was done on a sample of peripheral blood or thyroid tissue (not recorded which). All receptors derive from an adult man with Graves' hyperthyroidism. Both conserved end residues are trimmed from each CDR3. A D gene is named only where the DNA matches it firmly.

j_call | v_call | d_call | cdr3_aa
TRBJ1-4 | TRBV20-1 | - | SARKTEGEKLF
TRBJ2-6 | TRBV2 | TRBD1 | ASGYARQGTSGANVLT
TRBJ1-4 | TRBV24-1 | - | ATSGREAEKLF
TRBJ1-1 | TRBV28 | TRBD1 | ASSTGGDFGLEAF
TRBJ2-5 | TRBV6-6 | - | ASKRGLWETQY
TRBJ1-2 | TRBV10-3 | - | AISEWKTNYGYT
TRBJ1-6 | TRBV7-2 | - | ASSSYGQSNSPLH
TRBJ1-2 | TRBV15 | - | ATSREGTHFGYT
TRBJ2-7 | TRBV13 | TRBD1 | ASSSNSQGALYEQY
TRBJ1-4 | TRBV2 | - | ASSTIRSGTEKLF
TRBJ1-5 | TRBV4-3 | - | ASSQEPGRDQPQH
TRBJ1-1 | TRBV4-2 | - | ASSQRGWGGGTEAF
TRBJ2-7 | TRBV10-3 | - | ASLDRSLPRQY
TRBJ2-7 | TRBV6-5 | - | ASSYQSSGQGISYEQY
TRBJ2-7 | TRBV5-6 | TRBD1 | ASRTTGSLYEQY
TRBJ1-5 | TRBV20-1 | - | SAREGMGLHQPQH
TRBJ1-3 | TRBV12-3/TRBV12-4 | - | ASSSSLGNTIY
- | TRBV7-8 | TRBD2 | ASGPSLGSGRSYEQY
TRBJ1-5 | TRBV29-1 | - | SAKTGRGQPQH
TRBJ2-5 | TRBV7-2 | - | ASSKDNEQETQY
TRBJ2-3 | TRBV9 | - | ASSFIRATDTQY
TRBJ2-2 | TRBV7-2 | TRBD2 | ASSPSRGTSGTGELF
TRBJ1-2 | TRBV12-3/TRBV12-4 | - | ASSLSAGIYGYT
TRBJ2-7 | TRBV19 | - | ASTPGHQYEQY
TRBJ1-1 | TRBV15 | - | ATSRDQGGTEAF
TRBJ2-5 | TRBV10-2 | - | ASSDSYRGGISQY
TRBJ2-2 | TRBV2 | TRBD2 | ASRAGLAGGLFTGELF
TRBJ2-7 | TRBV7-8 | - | ASSLGLQGTGQY
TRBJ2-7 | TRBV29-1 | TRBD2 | SVTGTSSGEQY
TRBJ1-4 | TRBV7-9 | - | ASSLAGQNEKLF
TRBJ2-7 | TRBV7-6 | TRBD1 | ASSSSQGSDEQY
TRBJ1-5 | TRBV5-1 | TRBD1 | ASSPGQGEKPQH
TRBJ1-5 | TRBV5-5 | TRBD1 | ASSPGTGEWQPQH
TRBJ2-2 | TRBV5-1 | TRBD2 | ASSTGLATGELF
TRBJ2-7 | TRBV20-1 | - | SARPGTRNSYEQY
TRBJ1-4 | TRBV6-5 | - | ASSYSFGANEKLF
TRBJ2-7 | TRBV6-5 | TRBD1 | ASVGTVGSVQY
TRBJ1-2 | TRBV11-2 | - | ASTRRTVPNYGYT
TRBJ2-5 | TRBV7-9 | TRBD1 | ASSLDRGIPETQY
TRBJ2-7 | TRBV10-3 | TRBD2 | AIKQGSGSTSGSYEQY
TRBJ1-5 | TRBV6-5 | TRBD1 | ASSGTANNQPQH
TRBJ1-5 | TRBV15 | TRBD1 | ATSRDRAFNQPQH
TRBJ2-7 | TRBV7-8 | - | ASNRGGVAYEQY
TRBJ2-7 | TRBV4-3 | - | ASGNSLEGYEQY
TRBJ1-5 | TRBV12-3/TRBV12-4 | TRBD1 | ASSLGTDQPQH
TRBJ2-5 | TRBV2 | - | PQREGRQTQETQY
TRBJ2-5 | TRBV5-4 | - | ASSLRTVRQETQY
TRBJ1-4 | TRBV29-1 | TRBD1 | SVGGTGQEKLF
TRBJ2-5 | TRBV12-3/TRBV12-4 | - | ASSFLWTSETQY
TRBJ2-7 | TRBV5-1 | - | ASSLADNYEQY
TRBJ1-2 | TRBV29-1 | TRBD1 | SVEQGVWGYT
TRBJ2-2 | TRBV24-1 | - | ATSDFPGTNTGELF
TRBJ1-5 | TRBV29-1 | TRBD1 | SATTLGQGNQPQH
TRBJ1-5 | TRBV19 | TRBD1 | ASADRLHQPQH
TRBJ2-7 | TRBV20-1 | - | SARARDRPYEQY
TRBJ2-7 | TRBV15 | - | ATSRDFGGLEAGPLY
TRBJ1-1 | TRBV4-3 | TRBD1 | ASSQTGTGGRAF